This TCR beta chain came from a study of beta chain features in type 1 diabetes. Concerning this clone itself: Its antigen is unknown.

Trimming took 0 bases from V and 9 from J, leaving 10 bases between them. CDR1 and CDR2 from the germline V gene are SQVTM and ANQGSEA. There are 12 residues in the CDR3. Findings of the study overall: Type 1 diabetes patients showed a moderate but significant shortening of TCRB CDR3s in all four CD4+ subsets.

Expressed TCRB transcripts got sequenced, as all isolated RNA was reverse transcribed. TCRdb keeps only in-frame clones here, not all; method: immunoSEQ multiplex PCR. In the table there are about 230,000 clones, 16% of which are singletons. This clonotype originated in a man aged 25-45 years with type 1 diabetes. The rearrangement joins TRBV29-1 to TRBJ2-3, with D hard to call. Material for sequencing was naive CD4+ T cells from blood. The CDR3 protein is CSVEDGGATQYF. The CDR3 nucleotides are TGCAGCGTTGAAGACGGTGGAGCAACGCAGTATTTT.